This TCR beta chain was obtained from a study of blood T cell repertoires in COVID-19 (TCRdb year 2020). Context from the whole study: The collaborator samples originated in the United States, Italy and Spain and spanned the acute and convalescent phases of COVID-19. The material from the prospective study consisted of cDNA or gDNA derived from T cells, B-cell-depleted T cells, or PBMCs. The samples were drawn from the first 160 participants of the ongoing ImmuneRACE study and from 950 to 1,500 subjects provided by 6 global collaborators. The dataset comprised deeply sampled blood TCRbeta repertoires from subjects exposed to, actively infected with, or recovered from COVID-19. Nearly every sample came with metadata listing a de-identified subject ID, COVID-19 status, age in years and sex. Where available, HLA class I and class II types were taken from metadata supplied by the sample provider and were not determined by assay-based typing. A freely available public database, intended as a resource for researchers studying the immune response to SARS-CoV-2, is where the repertoires were released. The paper as a whole reports these results and caveats: Clinical and demographic metadata were provided uncurated, with the amount varying by source and participant.

Of note for this clone: Its antigen is unknown. No base-level quality is on record; no much larger clone is a single base apart.

The trim is 4 bases for V and 0 bases for J, with a gap of 17 bases between the germline ends. The CDR3 measures 16 amino acids from cysteine to phenylalanine. Only the CDR3 DNA is retained, 48 bases long and in frame from the first base. The germline V gene sets CDR1 to SGHDT and CDR2 to YYEEEE. In the prospective study, participants were 18 to 89 years old, resided in fewer than 25 geographic areas of the United States, and were enrolled through a virtual design. In the prospective study, cohorts were assigned on the basis of participant-reported clinical history obtained from a screening survey and a study questionnaire. For ImmuneRACE Cohort 3, a participant was defined as recovered based on two consecutive negative NP/OP PCR tests, clearance by a healthcare professional, or resolution of symptoms. In the prospective study, whole blood, serum and a nasopharyngeal or oropharyngeal swab were collected from each participant by mobile phlebotomists. Additional blood draws and questionnaires over an approximately two-month period could optionally be provided by prospective study participants. Before DNA extraction, prospective study blood samples were shipped either frozen or at room temperature.

TCRbeta CDR3 regions were amplified from genomic DNA using the immunoSEQ Assay, a bias-controlled multiplex PCR. The original pipeline was this. The number of nucleated cells in each sample was estimated by amplification of reference gene primers within the assay. To quantify the absolute abundance of each unique TCRbeta CDR3 rearrangement, sequence reads were collapsed and filtered. For each sample, productive Simpson clonality was calculated by taking the square root of Simpson's diversity index across productive rearrangements. The clones in this table, taken by TCRdb from immuneACCESS, are in-frame only. Not every clone is retained; where verified, under half of the shortfall comes from an unresolved V gene, and the cause of the rest is unknown. V, J and clone size reflect that table, while D and trimming were determined from the DNA. The sample has about 180,000 clones on record, around 73% of them singletons. The top ten constitute about 18% of the sample.

Sequenced sample: PBMCs or T cells enriched from blood (not recorded which). This sequence originates from a woman aged 45 to 65 who had recovered from COVID-19. This sequence uses TRBV5-6 and TRBJ2-7, with TRBD1 tentatively as D gene (5 bases match). The CDR3 loop reads CASSGRAVGFSYEQYF. The sequence in DNA is TGTGCCAGCAGCGGCAGGGCGGTGGGTTTCTCCTACGAGCAGTACTTC.